This T cell receptor beta chain stems from a study of cytotoxic CD8 clonotypes in ibrutinib-treated CLL. Overall study: Patients: roughly 11 relapsed/refractory, under 16 treatment-naive, 17 IGHV unmutated. Average yields of around 230,000 productive templates and tens of thousands of productive rearrangements characterized the samples. Study-level points and caveats: Sampling of sustained-remission and progressing patients occurred at differing times.

Libraries were prepared by immunoSEQ multiplex PCR; TCRdb keeps only in-frame clonotypes and omits some of them. The sample lists about 21,000 clones; roughly 70% were seen once. Concerning this clone: The antigen is not known.

This CDR3 is built from 16 residues. The ends lost 0 bases at V and 4 bases at J; junction bases unmatched: 6. Germline CDR1 and CDR2: LGHNA and YSLEER. The receptor's source is a human donor with chronic lymphocytic leukemia. The material sequenced was PBMCs, taken before ibrutinib treatment. V gene TRBV4-3 combines with J gene TRBJ2-1; 7 bases line up with TRBD2. The chain's CDR3 is CASSQDGGSTYNEQFF. The CDR3 coding sequence is TGCGCCAGCAGCCAAGATGGCGGGAGTACGTACAATGAGCAGTTCTTC.